The clone carrying this TCR beta chain has only one observation. The entry originates in a study of control samples from healthy donors and cancer patients. This CDR3 contains 15 residues. Trimming cost V 7 bases and J 5 bases; bases outside gene matches: 10. The V gene's germline CDR1 is SQVTM and CDR2 ANQGSEA. Produced via immunoSEQ multiplex PCR; TCRdb's table is partial and in-frame only. The repertoire holds 150,000 to 170,000 clones, with around 96% as singletons. The sequence was obtained from a man between 40 and 49 years old in good health. Sample: blood. V is TRBV29-1 and J is TRBJ2-1; 11 bases are shared with TRBD2. In nucleotides, the CDR3 is TGCAGCGCTTTACATCTAGCGGGGGGCAACAATGAGCAGTTCTTC. Its translation: CSALHLAGGNNEQFF.